The entry below describes one TCR beta chain. Its antigen is currently unknown. TCRdb itself ran the reads through MiXCR, one entry per CDR3 protein. In the table there are fewer than 200,000 distinct CDR3 sequences, about an eighth of which are singletons. This sample was included in a study of T cell repertoires in cytomegalovirus infection. Looking at the study overall: Evidence of both CMV infection and a matching HLA type came from public TCR beta signatures.

Between the trimmed V and J ends, which lost 0 bases and 4 bases, there was a span of 16 bases. Germline V lookup: CDR1 DFQATT, CDR2 SNEGSKA (reference sequence). The CDR3 consists of 16 residues. Findings of the study overall: Clonotype analysis showed dominance of the ex vivo response by HLA-C-restricted CMV-specific TCR beta clonotypes. The cumulative frequency of public TCR beta families distinguished individuals who carried CMV together with the relevant HLA.

Sequenced sample: PBMCs. This TCR derives from a human donor in good health (CMV status not recorded). Some clones in this sample may be carry-over from other donors' samples. The chain recombines TRBV20-1 with TRBJ1-3; the D is unclear. The CDR3 DNA follows: TGCAGTGCTAGAGATACGGCAAGGACGGTCGGAAACACCATATATTTT. This gives the protein CSARDTARTVGNTIYF.